The 18 T cell receptor beta chains below come from one sample, sequenced in a study of neurological immune-mediated disorders. TCRdb independently ran MiXCR on the 5' RACE reads; one entry per CDR3 protein. The sample holds 65,000 to 70,000 distinct CDR3 sequences, roughly 3.6% seen once. The sample comprised PBMCs. The receptors originated from a man aged 25-40 years with multiple sclerosis.

This clonotype was observed many times. The chain links TRBV5-5 to TRBJ2-7; D not certain. Between the trimmed V and J ends, which lost 6 bases and 4 bases, there was a span of 17 bases. The CDR3 has 14 amino acids. Looked up from germline, CDR1 is SGHKS and CDR2 is YYEKEE (reference sequence). In DNA form, the CDR3 reads TGTGCCAGCACCAAAAACAGTGGATTTTACGAGCAGTACTTC. It is translated as CASTKNSGFYEQYF.

The chain joins TRBV27 to TRBJ1-2; D is undetermined. This CDR3 is 12 amino acids long. The V and J ends lost 5 bases and 8 bases respectively, with 12 bases between them. Germline V gene data show CDR1 as MNHEY and CDR2 as SMNVEV (reference sequence). CDR3 sequence reads: CASSTGRRGYTF. Written as DNA, the CDR3 is TGTGCCAGCAGTACCGGGCGGCGAGGCTACACCTTC.

This clonotype was recorded at least ten times. The chain joins TRBV20-1 to TRBJ1-6, with unresolved D. There are 13 residues in the CDR3. The V gene lost 2 bases and the J gene lost 10 bases, with 12 bases spanning the gap. Germline-derived CDR1 and CDR2 are DFQATT and SNEGSKA (reference sequence). The CDR3 sequence is CSARSAVGSPLHF. The CDR3 region has the DNA TGCAGTGCTAGAAGCGCGGTAGGATCACCCCTCCACTTT.

This clonotype was found many times. Here the CDR3 DNA reads TGCAGTGCTAGCGAAACTAGCGGGGCCTACAATGAGCAGTTCTTC. It translates to CSASETSGAYNEQFF. The rearrangement uses TRBV20-1 and TRBJ2-1; TRBD2 aligns across 10 bases. Trimming at V came to 3 bases and at J to 2 bases, leaving 4 bases not matched to a gene. CDR1 and CDR2 from the germline V gene are DFQATT and SNEGSKA (reference sequence). CDR3 length equals 15 residues.

This clonotype was recorded at least ten times. V is TRBV7-8 and J is TRBJ2-2; D unclear. Germline V CDR1 and CDR2: SGHVS, FQNEAQ. Trimming took off 6 bases at V and 1 base at J, with 15 bases between the two ends. This CDR3 comprises 16 residues. The CDR3: CASRARAVLNTGELFF. The CDR3 DNA is TGTGCCAGCAGAGCTAGGGCGGTTCTGAACACCGGGGAGCTGTTTTTT.

At least ten counts were recorded for this clonotype. V is TRBV15 and J is TRBJ1-4; the match to TRBD1 covers 8 bases. V was pared by 1 base and J by 8 bases, with 6 bases of the junction left unmatched. Germline CDR1 is LNHNV and CDR2 is YYDKDF (reference sequence). This CDR3 contains 15 residues. CDR3 nucleotide sequence: TGTGCCACCAGCAGAGGGGACCGGGACAGGGAAAAACTGTTTTTT. Amino acid sequence: CATSRGDRDREKLFF.

This clonotype was found many times. In DNA form, the CDR3 reads TGCAGTGCTAGAGTTGGGGAAAGCGGAAACACCGGGGAGCTGTTTTTT. Translation gives CSARVGESGNTGELFF. The J gene is TRBJ2-2, the V gene TRBV20-1, with D tentatively TRBD2 (5 bases). The CDR3 totals 16 residues. Trimming cost V 1 base and J 2 bases, with 14 bases left between them. Germline CDR1 DFQATT, CDR2 SNEGSKA (reference sequence).

There are many counts of this clonotype. Written as DNA, the CDR3 is TGTGCTAGTGGTCACCCTTTTGATGGGCTGTTTTTT. Amino acids: CASGHPFDGLFF. The chain couples TRBV12-5 to TRBJ2-2; D is undetermined. Looked up from germline, CDR1 is LGHNT and CDR2 is FRNRAP. With 5 bases removed from V and 13 bases from J, the gap between germline ends came to 14 bases. This CDR3 region has 12 residues.

The table lists this clonotype with many counts. CDR3 region: CASSLPGLAGEETQYF. CDR3 DNA: TGTGCCAGCAGCCTACCGGGACTAGCGGGGGAAGAGACCCAGTACTTC. The J gene is TRBJ2-5, the V gene TRBV5-6; 14 nucleotides match TRBD2. V lost 4 bases, J lost 3 bases, and 5 bases stayed unmatched. The CDR3 is 16 residues long. In germline, CDR1 is SGHDT, CDR2 YYEEEE. The full variable domain, in which reference TRBV5-6 and TRBJ2-5 provide the parts outside the CDR3, is DAGVTQSPTHLIKTRGQQVTLRCSPKSGHDTVSWYQQALGQGPQFIFQYYEEEERQRGNFPDRFSGHQFPNYSSELNVNALLLGDSALYLCASSLPGLAGEETQYFGPGTRLLVL.

The table lists this clonotype with many counts. The rearrangement links TRBV10-2 to TRBJ2-4, with D maybe TRBD2 (6 bases). Germline V CDR1 and CDR2: WSHSY, SAAADI. CDR3 length: 16 residues. V was trimmed by 2 bases and J by 7 bases, leaving 18 bases between them. The CDR3 is CASSEASGQGENIQYF. The CDR3 DNA follows: TGCGCCAGCAGTGAGGCGAGCGGGCAGGGAGAGAACATTCAGTACTTC.

In this sample, this clonotype turned up many times. The chain recombines TRBV2 with TRBJ1-5, with TRBD1 matching 8 bases. The CDR3 runs 15 residues. Trimming removed 10 bases from V and 1 base from J; junction bases left unmatched: 9. The germline gives CDR1 SNHLY, CDR2 FYNNEI. The CDR3 region is CATEEDRASNQPQHF. CDR3 in DNA: TGTGCCACCGAAGAGGACAGGGCAAGCAATCAGCCCCAGCATTTT.

This clonotype was observed a handful of times. The J gene is TRBJ1-6, the V gene TRBV5-5; D is uncertain. The germline gives CDR1 SGHKS, CDR2 YYEKEE (reference sequence). The CDR3 contains 14 residues. The V end lost 4 bases, the J end lost 7 bases, and 12 bases lay between the germline ends. DNA of the CDR3: TGTGCCAGCAGCCCCCGAGAGCCCAATTCACCCCTCCACTTT. Protein: CASSPREPNSPLHF.

The V call is TRBV5-6, the J call TRBJ2-2, with a tentative D call TRBD2 (7 bases). Germline CDR1 SGHDT, CDR2 YYEEEE. This CDR3 is built from 16 residues. V lost 0 bases to trimming and J lost 0 bases, with 9 bases between them. The CDR3 bases are TGTGCCAGCAGCTTGGAAGGGGGGGCGAACACCGGGGAGCTGTTTTTT. Protein product: CASSLEGGANTGELFF.

At least ten counts were recorded for this clonotype. The chain is built from TRBV20-1 and TRBJ1-1; D gene ambiguous. The germline V and J ends were trimmed by 2 bases and 4 bases, with 11 bases remaining between them. CDR1 is DFQATT and CDR2 is SNEGSKA in the germline V gene (reference sequence). This CDR3 has 13 amino acids. The CDR3 reads CSARLPEGTEAFF. CDR3 nucleotides: TGCAGTGCTAGATTGCCCGAGGGCACTGAAGCTTTCTTT.

V and J are TRBV14 and TRBJ2-7; 11 nucleotides match TRBD1. CDR3 length: 15 residues. V was clipped by 4 bases and J by 3 bases; unmatched bases: 5. CDR1 and CDR2 (germline): SGHDN, FVKESK. CDR3 in DNA: TGTGCCAGCAGCCCACCCGGGACAGGGGGCTACGAGCAGTACTTC. This gives the protein CASSPPGTGGYEQYF.

This clonotype was seen ten or more times. The rearrangement uses TRBV20-1 and TRBJ1-2; 9 nucleotides line up with TRBD1. With 0 bases clipped from V and 4 bases from J, the junction kept 21 bases outside the gene matches. Germline V CDR1 and CDR2: DFQATT, SNEGSKA (reference sequence). This CDR3 is built from 20 residues. As DNA, the CDR3 is TGCAGTGCTAGAGAGAGGGGGCTCGGGACAGGGATCGGTAGGGGCTATGGCTACACCTTC. Translation: CSARERGLGTGIGRGYGYTF.

This clonotype has ten or more counts. J is TRBJ2-3 and V is TRBV5-1; D remains unclear. The CDR3 spans 14 residues. Germline CDR1 SGHRS, CDR2 YFSETQ. The V gene lost 5 bases and the J gene lost 1 base, with 11 bases spanning the gap. The CDR3 DNA reads as TGCGCCAGCAGTCGTTTGATCCGCACAGATACGCAGTATTTT. Translating it yields CASSRLIRTDTQYF.

This clonotype has ten or more counts. The chain carries TRBV7-9 and TRBJ1-1; D is ambiguous. The CDR3 has 17 amino acids. Deletions cut 0 bases from V and 5 bases from J, with 19 bases between. CDR1 is SEHNR and CDR2 is FQNEAQ in the germline V gene (reference sequence). The CDR3 DNA is TGTGCCAGCAGCTTAGCGGGCCTTTGGGAGGGAGGGACTGAAGCTTTCTTT. Its translation is CASSLAGLWEGGTEAFF. Full variable domain (rest looked up from reference TRBV7-9 and TRBJ1-1): DTGVSQNPRHKITKRGQNVTFRCDPISEHNRLYWYRQTLGQGPEFLTYFQNEAQLEKSRLLSDRFSAERPKGSFSTLEIQRTEQGDSAMYLCASSLAGLWEGGTEAFFGQGTRLTVV.